This T cell receptor (beta chain) was observed in a study of blood T cell repertoires in COVID-19. The assay was immunoSEQ multiplex PCR, and TCRdb's table has in-frame clones only and misses some. The sample carries 350,000 to 450,000 clones, approximately 89% recorded once. The CDR3 spans 11 residues. CDR1 is DFQATT, CDR2 SNEGSKA, per germline (reference sequence). Trimming took off 6 bases at V and 5 bases at J, with 9 bases between the two ends. Clinical history reported by participants formed the basis on which cohorts were assigned. V and J are TRBV20-1 and TRBJ2-3; the D is unclear. This receptor was obtained from a woman in her thirties or forties who had been exposed to COVID-19. Input material: PBMCs or T cells enriched from blood (not recorded which). The CDR3 DNA sequence: TGCAGTGCGAAAACGGGAGATACGCAGTATTTT. Translating it yields CSAKTGDTQYF.